A single sample is the source of the 30 T cell receptor beta chains below, sequenced in a study of T cell responses to AZD1222 COVID-19 vaccine. Repertoires were generated with immunoSEQ multiplex PCR, while TCRdb's copy carries only in-frame clones and drops some. Altogether 140,000 to 150,000 clones are present, roughly 89% being singletons, with the ten largest covering roughly 1.8%. The sample was peripheral blood, taken 28 days after the second AZD1222 dose. The receptors stem from an adult who received the AZD1222 COVID-19 vaccine.

The chain's CDR3 is CASSLQGIAEAFF. The CDR3 DNA sequence: TGTGCCAGTAGCCTACAGGGGATCGCTGAAGCTTTCTTT. This chain links TRBV19 with TRBJ1-1; TRBD1 aligns across 7 bases. The CDR3 sequence is 13 residues long. The V segment lost 6 bases and the J segment 6 bases; nucleotides outside the gene matches: 7. The germline gives CDR1 LNHDA, CDR2 SQIVND (reference sequence).

The genes are TRBV4-1 and TRBJ2-7, with a weak D call TRBD2 (7 bases). The CDR3 length is 15 residues. In germline, CDR1 is MGHRA, CDR2 YSYEKL. Trimming left V 3 bases short and J 2 bases short, with 14 bases between. The CDR3 region has the DNA TGCGCCAGCAGCCAGGGGGGGCCGGGACCCTACGAGCAGTACTTC. It specifies CASSQGGPGPYEQYF.

The chain has TRBV9 and TRBJ2-2; 7 bases align to TRBD2. This CDR3 has 16 residues. The germline gives CDR1 SGDLS, CDR2 YYNGEE. The J segment lost 1 base and the V segment lost 4 bases, leaving 7 bases of the junction unmatched. CDR3 DNA: TGTGCCAGCAGCCCCTCCGGACTAGAGAACACCGGGGAGCTGTTTTTT. Translation gives CASSPSGLENTGELFF.

This chain uses TRBV7-2 with TRBJ1-5; D is unresolved. V lost 4 bases, J lost 0 bases, and 10 bases lay in between. The CDR3 consists of 15 residues. CDR1 and CDR2 from the germline V gene are SGHTA and FQGNSA. In DNA form, the CDR3 reads TGTGCCAGCAGCTCAGTCGTCCATAGCAATCAGCCCCAGCATTTT. Residues: CASSSVVHSNQPQHF.

This clone has a single count. V usage is TRBV6-2 or TRBV6-3 and J usage is TRBJ2-3; TRBD1 might be the D (5 bases). Deletions cut 4 bases from V and 2 bases from J, with 10 bases between. CDR1 is MNHEY and CDR2 is SVGEGT in the germline V gene. The CDR3 loop spans 14 amino acids. The CDR3 nucleotides read TGTGCCAGCAGTTCAGGGCTGATCACAGATACGCAGTATTTT. Translated, it gives CASSSGLITDTQYF.

The rearrangement uses TRBV7-2 and TRBJ2-2; possibly TRBD1 for D (6 bases). The CDR3 contains 14 residues. V lost 5 bases, J lost 4 bases, and 11 bases lay in between. Germline V gene sequence: CDR1 SGHTA, CDR2 FQGNSA. The chain's CDR3 is CASSQGQRTGELFF. The CDR3 bases are TGTGCCAGCAGCCAAGGACAGCGCACCGGGGAGCTGTTTTTT.

The V call is TRBV12-3 or TRBV12-4, the J call TRBJ2-1; D not resolved. The CDR3 is made up of 13 amino acids. Trimming removed 5 bases at V and 12 bases at J, with 17 bases between. Here the CDR3 DNA reads TGTGCCAGCAGTGCAGACACCCCCCCGAGGCAGTTCTTC. The encoded protein is CASSADTPPRQFF.

The chain couples TRBV9 to TRBJ1-3; 7 bases align to TRBD1. The germline gives CDR1 SGDLS, CDR2 YYNGEE. The CDR3 loop spans 15 amino acids. V gave up 3 bases and J gave up 0 bases; unmatched junction bases: 3. CDR3 protein: CASSDRGSSGNTIYF. The DNA for the CDR3 is TGTGCCAGCAGCGACAGGGGATCCTCTGGAAACACCATATATTTT.

V is TRBV13 and J is TRBJ2-7; D is unclear. Germline V gives CDR1 PRHDT, CDR2 FYEKMQ (reference sequence). The CDR3 totals 14 residues. V shed 3 bases and J shed 6 bases, with 15 bases lying between them. The CDR3, as DNA: TGTGCCAGCAGCTTCTTCGGACCGCCCGCCGAGCAGTACTTC. It specifies CASSFFGPPAEQYF.

The V and J genes are TRBV2 and TRBJ2-1; no reliable D call. This CDR3 contains 14 residues. Germline values: CDR1 SNHLY, CDR2 FYNNEI. Trimming left V 4 bases short and J 13 bases short, with 20 bases between. The CDR3 loop is CASSGFLQSTPQFF. CDR3 DNA sequence: TGTGCCAGCAGTGGGTTTCTCCAATCGACCCCCCAGTTCTTC. The whole variable domain, filled in from reference TRBV2 and TRBJ2-1, reads EPEVTQTPSHQVTQMGQEVILRCVPISNHLYFYWYRQILGQKVEFLVSFYNNEISEKSEIFDDQFSVERPDGSNFTLKIRSTKLEDSAMYFCASSGFLQSTPQFFGPGTRLTVL.

The chain joins TRBV19 to TRBJ2-5; 14 positions match TRBD2. Germline V gene lookup returns CDR1 LNHDA and CDR2 SQIVND (reference sequence). The CDR3 length is 19 residues. The V segment lost 5 bases and the J segment 5 bases; nucleotides outside the gene matches: 16. CDR3 sequence: CASSVAGLAGDSTGETQYF. The CDR3 DNA follows: TGTGCCAGTAGTGTGGCGGGACTAGCGGGAGATTCTACAGGGGAGACCCAGTACTTC.

This chain joins TRBV6-2 or TRBV6-3 and TRBJ1-5; D might be TRBD1 (5 bases). This CDR3 has 15 residues. The V and J ends lost 1 base and 0 bases respectively, with 7 bases between them. Germline V gene lookup returns CDR1 MNHEY and CDR2 SVGEGT. The DNA of the CDR3 is TGTGCCAGCAGTTACTTAACAGGTAGCAATCAGCCCCAGCATTTT. This codes for CASSYLTGSNQPQHF.

This clone was seen once. This chain connects TRBV4-3 to TRBJ2-7; D may be TRBD2 (6 bases). Germline CDR1 and CDR2: LGHNA and YSLEER. Trimming left V 0 bases short and J 6 bases short, with 18 bases between. The CDR3 runs to 16 residues. The CDR3 sequence: CASSQDSGNKPGEQYF. The CDR3 DNA is TGCGCCAGCAGCCAAGATAGCGGCAACAAACCGGGCGAGCAGTACTTC.

This clone has a count of ten or more. This rearrangement joins TRBV28 to TRBJ1-5; D call uncertain. The V and J ends lost 6 bases and 2 bases respectively, with 14 bases between them. This CDR3 has 15 amino acids. CDR1 is MDHEN and CDR2 is SYDVKM in the germline V gene. The CDR3 nucleotides are TGTGCCAGCAGGGGCCAAGAGGAGGGCAATCAGCCCCAGCATTTT. It specifies CASRGQEEGNQPQHF.

V gene TRBV28 combines with J gene TRBJ2-5, with TRBD2 matching 7 bases. V shed 6 bases, J shed 6 bases, and the junction held 13 bases outside the gene matches. The V gene's germline CDR1 is MDHEN and CDR2 SYDVKM. The CDR3 loop spans 15 amino acids. CDR3 sequence reads: CASSLWGTGGQTQYF. The DNA for the CDR3 is TGTGCCAGCAGCCTATGGGGGACGGGAGGACAGACCCAGTACTTC.

V gene TRBV4-1 combines with J gene TRBJ1-4; TRBD1 might be the D (5 bases). Deletions cut 0 bases from V and 3 bases from J, with 8 bases between. The CDR3 contains 15 residues. Germline CDR1 and CDR2: MGHRA and YSYEKL. CDR3 sequence (DNA): TGCGCCAGCAGCCAAGACGGGACGGCTAATGAAAAACTGTTTTTT. Its translation is CASSQDGTANEKLFF.

The chain combines TRBV15 with TRBJ1-6; 8 bases match TRBD1. Germline CDR1 LNHNV, CDR2 YYDKDF (reference sequence). V gave up 5 bases and J gave up 7 bases; unmatched junction bases: 7. The CDR3 sequence is 15 residues long. The chain's CDR3 is CATSGRTGRNSPLHF. The CDR3 DNA follows: TGTGCCACCAGCGGGAGGACAGGGAGGAATTCACCCCTCCACTTT.

The V call is TRBV5-4, the J call TRBJ2-3; the D gene is possibly TRBD2 (5 bases). Germline V CDR1 and CDR2: SGHNT, YYREEE (reference sequence). Trimming pared 4 bases from V and 0 bases from J, leaving 15 bases between. The CDR3 has 16 residues. The CDR3 nucleotides read TGTGCCAGCAGCCCCGAGCTAGCTCCTAGCACAGATACGCAGTATTTT. It encodes CASSPELAPSTDTQYF.

This sequence joins TRBV7-9 and TRBJ1-1; no definite D call. The V end was cut by 5 bases, the J end by 4 bases, with 11 bases between. CDR1 is SEHNR, CDR2 FQNEAQ, per germline (reference sequence). CDR3 length: 13 residues. CDR3 region: CASSPNAGTEAFF. In DNA form, the CDR3 reads TGTGCCAGCAGCCCCAACGCGGGCACTGAAGCTTTCTTT.

The V gene is TRBV10-1, the J gene TRBJ2-1; TRBD1 agrees at 7 bases. This CDR3 has 15 residues. The trim removed 5 bases at V and 4 bases at J, leaving 8 bases unmatched. CDR1 is WNHNN and CDR2 is SYGVQD in the germline V gene (reference sequence). CDR3 region: CASSKVRQGYNEQFF. CDR3 DNA: TGCGCCAGCAGTAAAGTGAGACAGGGTTACAATGAGCAGTTCTTC.

This clone was counted once. The rearrangement uses TRBV19 and TRBJ2-1, with D tentatively TRBD2 (5 bases). This CDR3 has 17 amino acids. Germline CDR1 reads LNHDA; CDR2 reads SQIVND (reference sequence). Trimming cost V 1 base and J 0 bases, with 13 bases left between them. The CDR3 region is CASSIGRLKSSYNEQFF. The CDR3 DNA is TGTGCCAGTAGTATAGGGAGACTAAAGAGCTCCTACAATGAGCAGTTCTTC.

This clone was observed once. The rearrangement uses TRBV7-2 and TRBJ2-7; D ambiguous. CDR3 length: 15 amino acids. The V and J ends lost 1 base and 0 bases respectively, with 10 bases between them. CDR1 is SGHTA, CDR2 FQGNSA, per germline. CDR3 DNA: TGTGCCAGCAGCTTAGTTGTTGTGTTCTCCTACGAGCAGTACTTC. Translated, it gives CASSLVVVFSYEQYF.

The chain joins TRBV2 to TRBJ1-2; D remains unclear. The CDR3 covers 11 residues. Germline V gives CDR1 SNHLY, CDR2 FYNNEI. The V and J ends lost 4 bases and 12 bases respectively, with 12 bases between them. The CDR3 nucleotides read TGTGCCAGCAGTGTGGACTATCGGAACACCTTC. Its translation: CASSVDYRNTF.

The chain has TRBV10-1 and TRBJ2-7; perhaps TRBD1 as D (5 bases). Germline loops: CDR1 WNHNN, CDR2 SYGVQD (reference sequence). The CDR3 extends over 13 amino acids. Trimming took off 2 bases at V and 2 bases at J, with 7 bases between the two ends. The CDR3 DNA is TGCGCCAGCAGTGAGACAGGCGCCTACGAGCAGTACTTC. Translated: CASSETGAYEQYF.

The chain has TRBV5-1 and TRBJ2-7, with 15 bases aligning to TRBD2. From germline, CDR1 is SGHRS and CDR2 YFSETQ. After removal of 3 bases from V and 1 base from J, the junction contained 5 bases not matched to a gene. CDR3 length equals 17 residues. The DNA for the CDR3 is TGCGCCAGCAGCTACGGACTAGCGGGAGGGCCTTCCTACGAGCAGTACTTC. It is translated as CASSYGLAGGPSYEQYF.

With regard to this clone: Relative to the germline gene, one junction end is altered; a read error may explain this. The rearrangement uses TRBV29-1 and TRBJ1-2; D uncertain. The CDR3 covers 13 residues. CDR1 SQVTM and CDR2 ANQGSEA come from the germline V gene. As DNA, the CDR3 is TGCAGCGTCCACCCCCAGGCGGAGTCGTACCCTATCTTC. Its protein product is CSVHPQAESYPIF.

The genes are TRBV25-1 and TRBJ2-1; maybe TRBD2 (5 bases). From germline, CDR1 is MGHDK and CDR2 SYGVNS. Trimming cost V 3 bases and J 0 bases, with 9 bases left between them. CDR3 length: 15 amino acids. The CDR3 DNA reads as TGTGCCAGCAGTGAGCAGCGGAGCTCCTACAATGAGCAGTTCTTC. Residues: CASSEQRSSYNEQFF.

J is TRBJ1-1 and V is TRBV30; D is possibly TRBD1 (6 bases). This CDR3 is built from 14 residues. CDR1 is GTSNPN and CDR2 is SVGIG in the germline V gene (reference sequence). V lost 0 bases and J lost 6, with 14 bases in between. CDR3 nucleotides: TGTGCCTGGAGTGTATGGCTTGAGGGGGCTGAAGCTTTCTTT. The encoded protein is CAWSVWLEGAEAFF. The full variable domain, in which reference TRBV30 and TRBJ1-1 provide the parts outside the CDR3, is SQTIHQWPATLVQPVGSPLSLECTVEGTSNPNLYWYRQAAGRGLQLLFYSVGIGQISSEVPQNLSASRPQDRQFILSSKKLLLSDSGFYLCAWSVWLEGAEAFFGQGTRLTVV.

The rearrangement joins TRBV30 to TRBJ2-1, with D perhaps assigned TRBD1 or TRBD2 (5 bases each). The CDR3 is made up of 15 amino acids. The germline gives CDR1 GTSNPN, CDR2 SVGIG (reference sequence). V was cut by 0 bases and J by 7 bases, with 16 bases left in between. The CDR3 coding sequence is TGTGCCTGGAGTGTACTTCCCCCAGGGACGAATGAGCAGTTCTTC. Its translation is CAWSVLPPGTNEQFF.

The J gene is TRBJ1-6, the V gene TRBV7-6; D is ambiguous. V was pared by 1 base and J by 7 bases, with 8 bases between. CDR3 length: 14 amino acids. CDR1 is SGHVS and CDR2 is FNYEAQ in the germline V gene. The CDR3, as DNA: TGTGCCAGCAGCTTAGGTGCAGGCAATTCACCCCTCCACTTT. Translation: CASSLGAGNSPLHF.